These T cell receptor beta chains were read from a single sample in a study of OX40 agonist ivuxolimab in advanced cancers. Sequenced by immunoSEQ multiplex PCR; TCRdb stores in-frame clones only, minus some. The sample holds roughly 66,000 clones, roughly four fifths seen once. This specimen was CD4+ or CD8+ T cells sorted from blood, taken in a trial of the OX40 agonist ivuxolimab. Every receptor here comes from an adult with an advanced solid tumor such as melanoma, head and neck, liver or kidney cancer. The CDR3 runs from the conserved cysteine through the conserved F or W. D genes are given only for firm matches. Not every row has a clone size; where given, it reads once, few, many or a size class.

j_gene,v_gene,d_gene,abundance,CDR3nt,CDR3aa
TRBJ2-7,TRBV6-5,TRBD2,.,TGTGCCAGCAGCACCCTAGCGGGGGGCCACGAGCAGTACTTC,CASSTLAGGHEQYF
TRBJ2-1,TRBV2,.,.,TGTGCCAGCGCCCTGGCGGGTGAGCAGTTCTTC,CASALAGEQFF
TRBJ1-2,TRBV9,TRBD1,.,TGTGCCAGCAGCCCCAGGTGGGGACAGGTGGCCCCCTATGTGGGCTACACCTTC,CASSPRWGQVAPYVGYTF
TRBJ1-5,TRBV10-2,.,.,TGCGCCAGCAGAAAAGGGGCCATCATTAGCAATCAGCCCCAGCATTTT,CASRKGAIISNQPQHF
TRBJ2-2,TRBV6-6,.,.,TGTGCCAGCAGGGGGTCGAACACCGGGGAGCTGTTTTTT,CASRGSNTGELFF
TRBJ2-3,TRBV16,.,.,TGTGCCAGCAGCCAAGACATGATCCCTCCTCATACGCAGTATTTT,CASSQDMIPPHTQYF
TRBJ2-7,TRBV21-1,.,.,TGTGCCAGCAGCACTTTTTCTGGACTAGGTCAGGGCGAGCAGTACTTC,CASSTFSGLGQGEQYF
TRBJ2-1,TRBV11-2,TRBD2,.,TGTGCCAGCAGCTTATCTTCCGGGGGGGGGATCCCCTACAATGAGCAGTTCTTC,CASSLSSGGGIPYNEQFF
TRBJ2-7,TRBV19,TRBD1,.,TGTGCCAGTAGCATGTCCCTCGGGACAGGGGGGTCCCACGAGCAGTACTTC,CASSMSLGTGGSHEQYF
TRBJ2-3,TRBV11-2,TRBD2,once,TGTGCCAGCAGCGTGGGCCGGTTAGCGGGACGCCCTGGGGGGGATACGCAGTATTTT,CASSVGRLAGRPGGDTQYF
TRBJ1-4,TRBV7-9,.,.,TGTGCCAGCAGCCCCCGCCCAGTTGCAACTAATGAAAAACTGTTTTTT,CASSPRPVATNEKLFF
TRBJ1-4,TRBV7-9,.,.,TGTGCCAGCAGCTTATACAGGGACAATGAAAAACTGTTTTTT,CASSLYRDNEKLFF
TRBJ2-3,TRBV6-9,.,.,TGTGCCAGCAGTTATTTACGGCTTACGGATACGCAGTATTTT,CASSYLRLTDTQYF
TRBJ2-5,TRBV19,.,.,TGTGCCAGTAGTAGGGCCCCAGCAGAGACCCAGTACTTC,CASSRAPAETQYF
TRBJ1-2,TRBV2,TRBD1,.,TGTGCCAGCAGCGCGAGTCTCAATACAGGGGGCGTGGGCTACACCTTC,CASSASLNTGGVGYTF
TRBJ2-1,TRBV7-8,TRBD2,.,TGTGCCAGCAGCTTACTTGGCGGGAGCGTCGGCAATGAGCAGTTCTTC,CASSLLGGSVGNEQFF
TRBJ1-3,TRBV7-9,TRBD1,.,TGTGCCAGCAGCCCCCATGGACAGGTTGGAAACACCATATATTTT,CASSPHGQVGNTIYF
TRBJ2-7,TRBV13,.,.,TGTGCCAGCAGCTCCCTTTTGCAAGACCGGTCCTACGAGCAGTACTTC,CASSSLLQDRSYEQYF
TRBJ2-7,TRBV6-5,.,.,TGTGCCAGCAGTTACTACCCCGGGACAAAATACGAGCAGTACTTC,CASSYYPGTKYEQYF
TRBJ1-5,TRBV7-3,.,once,TGTGCCAGCAGCGTTGGTGGTGGTAGGGGACGGGGCAATCAGCCCCAGCATTTT,CASSVGGGRGRGNQPQHF
TRBJ1-6,TRBV18,.,.,TGTGCCAGCTCACCACTGGGAGCAACTAATTCACCCCTCCACTTT,CASSPLGATNSPLHF
TRBJ2-4,TRBV5-1,.,.,TGCGCCAGCAGCTTGGGGTCGTTGAGTAAGCCCGGTTTAAACATTCAGTACTTC,CASSLGSLSKPGLNIQYF
TRBJ2-3,TRBV5-1,.,.,TGCGCCAGCAGCTTCTGGGCCTCCTTCACAGATACGCAGTATTTT,CASSFWASFTDTQYF
TRBJ2-5,TRBV5-1,.,.,TGCGCCACCTCACAGGGTTTCGGGGGTCTGGAGACCCAGTACTTC,CATSQGFGGLETQYF
TRBJ2-6,TRBV5-1,.,.,TGCGCCAGCAGCTCAAGACCATCTGGGGCCAACGTCCTGACTTTC,CASSSRPSGANVLTF
TRBJ2-6,TRBV5-1,.,.,TGCGCCAGCTTTGACGGTTCACAAAGTCGGGCCAACGTCCTGACTTTC,CASFDGSQSRANVLTF
TRBJ2-1,TRBV7-2,TRBD2,.,TGTGCCAGCAGCTCCATGCTCCCGGGACTAGCGGGCCATGAGCAGTTCTTC,CASSSMLPGLAGHEQFF
TRBJ2-7,TRBV5-4,TRBD2,once,TGTGCCAGCAGCTTGTCGCCGGGAGGGCTCTACGAGCAGTACTTC,CASSLSPGGLYEQYF
TRBJ1-5,TRBV7-8,.,.,TGTGCCAGCAGCCAGGGGCCTGGGCAGCCCCAGCATTTT,CASSQGPGQPQHF
TRBJ2-2,TRBV25-1,.,.,TGTGCCAGCAGTAAAGAGCCGGGAGCGAACACCGGGGAGCTGTTTTTT,CASSKEPGANTGELFF
TRBJ2-1,TRBV7-9,TRBD2,.,TGTGCCAGCAGCTTAAGTAGACTAGCGGGGGACAATGAGCAGTTCTTC,CASSLSRLAGDNEQFF
TRBJ1-1,TRBV5-1,.,.,TGCGCCAGCAGCACCGGGTACACTGAAGCTTTCTTT,CASSTGYTEAFF
TRBJ2-7,TRBV7-2,TRBD2,.,TGTGCCAGCAGCTGGGGCGGGAGGGTTCCCGAGCAGTACTTC,CASSWGGRVPEQYF
TRBJ1-2,TRBV10-1,TRBD1,.,TGCGCCAGCAGCCGGGACAGGTCCTATGGCTACACCTTC,CASSRDRSYGYTF
TRBJ1-2,TRBV6-5,.,few,TGTGCCAGCAGACCGACAGTTAACTATGGCTACACCTTC,CASRPTVNYGYTF
TRBJ1-2,TRBV5-6,.,.,TGTGCCAGCAGCTTGGTTCAGGCGCCTCGGTATGGCTACACCTTC,CASSLVQAPRYGYTF
TRBJ1-1,TRBV20-1,.,.,TGCAGTGCCCTAAAGCCCACTGAAGCTTTCTTT,CSALKPTEAFF
TRBJ1-2,TRBV5-1,TRBD1,.,TGCGCCAGCAGCGCCCAGATTACAGGGGGTGTCGGCTACACCTTC,CASSAQITGGVGYTF
TRBJ1-1,TRBV2,.,.,TGTGCCACCAGGCTGAACACTGAAGCTTTCTTT,CATRLNTEAFF
TRBJ1-2,TRBV10-3,.,.,TGTGCCATCAGTGAATTGGGGGGTGGCTACACCTTC,CAISELGGGYTF
TRBJ2-1,TRBV5-6,.,.,TGTGCCAGCAGCTTGGGTCTAGCGTCGGGCGAGCAGTTCTTC,CASSLGLASGEQFF
TRBJ2-6,TRBV10-3,.,.,TGTGCCATCAGTTTGATCCCTGACTTCTCTGGGGCCAACGTCCTGACTTTC,CAISLIPDFSGANVLTF
TRBJ1-5,TRBV6-1,.,once,TGTGCCAGCAGTGTGGGTCTTGGCAATCAGCCCCAGCATTTT,CASSVGLGNQPQHF
TRBJ2-7,TRBV27,.,.,TGTGCCAGCAGTCTGACTAGTCCTAGTTACCACGAGCAGTACTTC,CASSLTSPSYHEQYF
TRBJ2-3,TRBV18,.,.,TGTGCCAGCTCACCTGGGACTCCCCGATCTACGCAGTATTTT,CASSPGTPRSTQYF
TRBJ2-2,TRBV7-3,.,.,TGTGCCAGCAGCTTCTCGGCAGGGAACACCGGGGAGCTGTTTTTT,CASSFSAGNTGELFF
TRBJ2-7,TRBV10-1,.,.,TGCGCCAGCAGTGAGGGGGTAGATAGTAAGGACGAGCAGTACTTC,CASSEGVDSKDEQYF
TRBJ1-2,TRBV4-1,.,.,TGCGCCAGCAGCCAAGAGGCCTTTGAGGACTATGGCTACACCTTC,CASSQEAFEDYGYTF
TRBJ1-3,TRBV5-1,TRBD1,.,TGCGCCAGCAGCCGTACAGGGGGCGAAGCTAATGGAAACACCATATATTTT,CASSRTGGEANGNTIYF
TRBJ2-5,TRBV5-4,.,.,TGTGCCAGCAGCTTGGAGGGGCCGGGTGAGACCCAGTACTTC,CASSLEGPGETQYF
TRBJ2-7,TRBV7-7,.,.,TGTGCCAGCAAACTAGCTGGGACCTACGAGCAGTACTTC,CASKLAGTYEQYF